The 11 T cell receptor beta chains listed next were all sequenced from one sample in a study of blood T cells in healthy people across ages. Primers used in a second PCR of about 6 to 11 cycles were a sample-barcoded 5' primer and a J-beta primer mix. TCRdb re-derived calls from the 5' RACE reads in MiXCR, one entry per CDR3 protein. This table has roughly 700,000 distinct CDR3 sequences, less than 40% appearing once. Sequenced input: blood. These receptors all come from an elderly woman in good health.

In its sample, this clonotype was seen many times. The chain links TRBV7-9 to TRBJ2-1; possible D gene TRBD1, 6 bases. Germline V lookup: CDR1 SEHNR, CDR2 FQNEAQ (reference sequence). With 5 bases removed from V and 0 bases from J, the gap between germline ends came to 17 bases. The CDR3 runs 17 residues. The CDR3 is CASSTQGKGTSYNEQFF. The CDR3 DNA reads as TGTGCCAGCAGCACACAGGGAAAGGGTACCTCCTACAATGAGCAGTTCTTC.

This clonotype was found a few times. For the CDR3, the DNA is TGTGCCAGCAGCTTCTCCCCTCGGGGAGGCACTGAAGCTTTCTTT. It specifies CASSFSPRGGTEAFF. The gene calls are TRBV27 and TRBJ1-1, with no clear D. Trimming removed 6 bases from V and 4 bases from J, with 18 bases in between. Germline CDR1 and CDR2: MNHEY and SMNVEV (reference sequence). The CDR3 spans 15 residues.

As to this clonotype: A read error may explain this, as a much larger clone is one base away. The chain is built from TRBV4-1 and TRBJ1-1; D not resolved. The CDR3 consists of 14 residues. CDR1 is MGHRA, CDR2 YSYEKL, per germline. The CDR3 nucleotides read TGCGCCGGCAGCCAAGAGGGTAGGAACACTGAAGCTTTCTTT. It specifies CAGSQEGRNTEAFF.

Comments on this clonotype: A much larger clone differs from this one at a single base, so this may be a read error. V gene TRBV10-3 combines with J gene TRBJ1-2; 9 bases map to TRBD1. The CDR3 has 14 amino acids. Germline V CDR1 and CDR2: ENHRY, SYGVKD. The CDR3 reads CAVSLADRGYGYTF. As DNA, the CDR3 is TGTGCCGTCAGTTTGGCGGACAGGGGCTATGGCTACACCTTC.

This clonotype turned up a few times. A much more abundant neighbour one base away suggests this may be a read error. The rearrangement links TRBV7-6 to TRBJ2-1, with D possibly TRBD1 on 6 matching bases. The tail of the sequence fits TRBJ2-7 better, so the J call may be wrong. This CDR3 has 14 residues. Germline V gene sequence: CDR1 SGHVS, CDR2 FNYEAQ. CDR3 loop: CASSRTGTYNEQYF. CDR3 nucleotide sequence: TGTGCCAGCAGCCGAACAGGGACCTACAATGAGCAGTACTTC.

A remark on this clonotype: An end of the junction does not agree with germline; a read error may underlie this. This chain uses TRBV3-1 with TRBJ2-7, with D perhaps matching TRBD2 (6 bases). This CDR3 has 15 amino acids. CDR1 and CDR2 (germline): LGHDT, YNNKEL (reference sequence). CDR3 sequence reads: CASGQDRLVSYEQYF. The CDR3 region has the DNA TGTGCCAGCGGCCAAGACAGACTAGTCTCTTACGAGCAGTACTTC.

This clonotype was counted many times. The chain has TRBV20-1 and TRBJ1-1; 7 nucleotides agree with TRBD1. The V and J ends lost 5 bases and 6 bases, in that order; junction bases with no gene match: 9. CDR3 length equals 13 residues. CDR1 and CDR2 from the germline V gene are DFQATT and SNEGSKA (reference sequence). This CDR3 is CSAPPTGTAEAFF. CDR3 nucleotides: TGCAGTGCTCCGCCGACAGGGACAGCTGAAGCTTTCTTT.

This chain uses TRBV5-6 with TRBJ2-7; D may correspond to TRBD1 or TRBD2 (5 bases each). V was shortened by 2 bases and J by 0 bases, with 12 bases between the two germline ends. Germline V CDR1 and CDR2: SGHDT, YYEEEE. The CDR3 extends over 15 amino acids. The CDR3 DNA reads TGTGCCAGCAGCTTCGGGACGGTCGGCTCCTACGAGCAGTACTTC. Its protein is CASSFGTVGSYEQYF.

This clonotype was counted a single time. This may arise from a read error, as a much more abundant clone is one base away. The J gene is TRBJ2-1, the V gene TRBV20-1, with D maybe TRBD1 (6 bases). Germline CDR1 DFQATT, CDR2 SNEGSKA (reference sequence). The CDR3 has 13 residues. Trimming removed 6 bases from V and 13 bases from J, with 22 bases in between. CDR3 sequence (DNA): TGCAGTGCCAAACAGGGTTTTCAAGAGACCCAGTTCTTC. Translated: CSAKQGFQETQFF.

Many counts were recorded for this clonotype. CDR3 loop: CASKGQANTGELFF. The CDR3 DNA is TGCGCCAGCAAAGGACAGGCGAACACCGGGGAGCTGTTTTTT. The chain couples TRBV5-1 to TRBJ2-2; 7 bases fit TRBD1. This CDR3 comprises 14 residues. Per germline, CDR1 SGHRS and CDR2 YFSETQ. V shed 6 bases and J 0 bases; nucleotides not matched to a gene: 2.

This clonotype was counted between two and nine times. The chain joins TRBV20-1 to TRBJ2-6, with D possibly being TRBD1 (7 bases). The CDR3 totals 17 residues. Trimming shortened V by 6 bases and J by 1 base, and 19 bases separated the two germline ends. The germline V gene has CDR1 DFQATT and CDR2 SNEGSKA (reference sequence). DNA of the CDR3: TGCAGTGCGAACCCAGGGGGAGGAGTTTCTGGGGCCAACGTCCTGACTTTC. It is translated as CSANPGGGVSGANVLTF.